These T cell receptor beta chains were read from a single sample in a study of T cell responses to AZD1222 COVID-19 vaccine. Generated by immunoSEQ multiplex PCR, the TCRdb table keeps only in-frame clones and is missing some. Here the sample spans just over 80,000 clones, around 89% being singletons. This sample comprised peripheral blood, obtained on day 0 of AZD1222 vaccination. The receptors shown here come from an adult in good health. The CDR3 runs from the conserved cysteine through the conserved F or W. D genes are given only for firm matches. The listing skips clone size in some rows; elsewhere it reads once, few, many or a size class.

CDR3	DNA	D	size	J	V
CASSLQGKGGHEQFF	TGTGCCAGCAGCTTACAGGGGAAGGGTGGCCATGAGCAGTTCTTC	NA	NA	TRBJ2-1	TRBV7-3
CASSVDYEQYF	TGTGCCAGCAGTGTTGATTACGAGCAGTACTTC	NA	NA	TRBJ2-7	TRBV2
CASSLDGRNYGYTF	TGCGCCAGCAGCTTGGACGGAAGGAACTATGGCTACACCTTC	NA	NA	TRBJ1-2	TRBV5-1
CASSNPENTEAFF	TGTGCCAGCAGTAACCCAGAGAACACTGAAGCTTTCTTT	NA	once	TRBJ1-1	TRBV6-5
CASTGGVNTEAFF	TGCGCCAGCACAGGGGGAGTGAACACTGAAGCTTTCTTT	TRBD1	NA	TRBJ1-1	TRBV4-1
CASSIVSGPNTGELFF	TGTGCCAGTAGTATAGTATCAGGACCTAACACCGGGGAGCTGTTTTTT	NA	NA	TRBJ2-2	TRBV19
CASSRLAGTEAFF	TGTGCCAGCAGCCGGCTGGCGGGCACTGAAGCTTTCTTT	NA	NA	TRBJ1-1	TRBV3-1/TRBV3-2
CASSQVDRAYEQYF	TGCGCCAGCAGCCAAGTGGACAGGGCTTACGAGCAGTACTTC	TRBD1	NA	TRBJ2-7	TRBV4-1
CASAIADTQYF	TGTGCCAGTGCTATCGCGGATACGCAGTATTTT	NA	NA	TRBJ2-3	TRBV7-3
CASSSPGPGPLYPETQYF	TGTGCCAGCAGCTCCCCCGGGCCTGGTCCCCTTTACCCCGAGACCCAGTACTTC	NA	once	TRBJ2-5	TRBV5-8
CASSQLLSGGVKLSQETQYF	TGCGCCAGCAGCCAGTTACTTAGCGGGGGGGTAAAGCTATCCCAAGAGACCCAGTACTTC	TRBD2	NA	TRBJ2-5	TRBV4-3
CASSLGRNTEAFF	TGTGCCAGCAGCTTGGGACGGAACACTGAAGCTTTCTTT	NA	NA	TRBJ1-1	TRBV5-6
CSAGPAVGYGYTF	TGCAGCGCCGGGCCCGCCGTCGGCTATGGCTACACCTTC	NA	NA	TRBJ1-2	TRBV29-1
CASRQRDAEAFF	TGCGCCAGCAGGCAACGGGACGCTGAAGCTTTCTTT	NA	once	TRBJ1-1	TRBV23-1
CASSLAPVGQGASLFF	TGCGCCAGCAGCTTGGCCCCGGTCGGACAGGGGGCCTCACTGTTTTTT	TRBD1	once	TRBJ1-4	TRBV5-1
CASSLALPGQADQETQYF	TGTGCCAGCAGCTTAGCTTTACCGGGACAGGCGGACCAAGAGACCCAGTACTTC	TRBD1	NA	TRBJ2-5	TRBV7-8
CASSRRDRGLGDKNIQYF	TGTGCCAGCAGCCGACGGGACAGGGGGCTAGGGGACAAAAACATTCAGTACTTC	TRBD1	NA	TRBJ2-4	TRBV3-1/TRBV3-2
CASSTYVSSGGEQFF	TGTGCCAGCAGCACCTACGTTTCTTCTGGTGGTGAGCAGTTCTTC	NA	NA	TRBJ2-1	TRBV9
CASSFSGQGNTEAFF	TGTGCCAGCAGCTTTTCGGGACAGGGGAACACTGAAGCTTTCTTT	TRBD1	NA	TRBJ1-1	TRBV7-6
CASSLGLTVYNEQFF	TGTGCCAGCAGCTTAGGGCTGACAGTCTACAATGAGCAGTTCTTC	NA	NA	TRBJ2-1	TRBV7-2
CASSQQVAYGTGELFF	TGTGCCAGCAGCCAGCAGGTGGCCTATGGAACCGGGGAGCTGTTTTTT	NA	NA	TRBJ2-2	TRBV7-9
CASSKGFMWYEQYF	TGTGCCAGCAGCAAAGGGTTCATGTGGTACGAGCAGTACTTC	NA	NA	TRBJ2-7	TRBV7-6
CASSPTQVPSGNTIYF	TGTGCCAGCAGCCCAACACAGGTTCCCTCTGGAAACACCATATATTTT	NA	NA	TRBJ1-3	TRBV3-1/TRBV3-2
CATIHLSTDTQYF	TGTGCCACCATCCATCTCAGCACAGATACGCAGTATTTT	NA	NA	TRBJ2-3	TRBV5-8
CASSSPRASGYEQYF	TGTGCCAGCAGTTCCCCCCGAGCCTCGGGGTACGAGCAGTACTTC	NA	NA	TRBJ2-7	TRBV28
CSVDGGIETQYF	TGCAGCGTTGATGGGGGTATTGAGACCCAGTACTTC	NA	NA	TRBJ2-5	TRBV29-1
CASSQVSGGINYGYTF	TGCGCCAGCAGCCAAGTGTCAGGGGGAATTAACTATGGCTACACCTTC	TRBD1	few	TRBJ1-2	TRBV4-1
CASSPGGNQETQYF	TGTGCCAGCAGCCCCGGGGGGAATCAAGAGACCCAGTACTTC	TRBD2	NA	TRBJ2-5	TRBV28
CASSLGAGNYGYTF	TGTGCCAGCAGTTTAGGGGCAGGGAACTATGGCTACACCTTC	NA	NA	TRBJ1-2	TRBV27
CASSFAGGGELFF	TGTGCCAGCAGTTTTGCTGGGGGAGGGGAGCTGTTTTTT	NA	NA	TRBJ2-2	TRBV12-3/TRBV12-4
CASSHPQETQYF	TGTGCCAGCAGCCACCCCCAAGAGACCCAGTACTTC	NA	NA	TRBJ2-5	TRBV3-1/TRBV3-2
CASSWRQGDGYTF	TGCGCCAGCTCATGGAGACAGGGAGATGGCTACACCTTC	TRBD1	NA	TRBJ1-2	TRBV5-1
CASSLGDRQGANSPLHF	TGTGCCAGCAGCTTAGGAGATAGACAGGGGGCGAATTCACCCCTCCACTTT	TRBD1	NA	TRBJ1-6	TRBV7-9
CASSKPGQGDPYEQYF	TGTGCCAGCAGCAAACCGGGACAGGGGGACCCCTACGAGCAGTACTTC	TRBD1	NA	TRBJ2-7	TRBV5-4
CAISESGGGTTDTQYF	TGTGCCATCAGTGAGAGCGGTGGGGGGACAACAGATACGCAGTATTTT	NA	few	TRBJ2-3	TRBV10-3
CASRPYTVNYGYTF	TGTGCCAGCAGACCCTACACAGTTAACTATGGCTACACCTTC	NA	NA	TRBJ1-2	TRBV5-6
CASRTTGQPQHF	TGTGCCAGCAGGACGACAGGTCAGCCCCAGCATTTT	NA	NA	TRBJ1-5	TRBV6-4
CASSVAPAASTEAFF	TGTGCCAGCAGCGTAGCCCCAGCGGCCTCCACTGAAGCTTTCTTT	NA	NA	TRBJ1-1	TRBV9
CASSLGVNTEAFF	TGTGCCAGTTCATTGGGGGTTAACACTGAAGCTTTCTTT	NA	NA	TRBJ1-1	TRBV11-3
CASSLVGGDGYTF	TGTGCCAGCAGCTTAGTAGGGGGCGATGGCTACACCTTC	TRBD1	NA	TRBJ1-2	TRBV13
CATSDQGPTDTQYF	TGTGCCACCAGTGACCAAGGACCCACAGATACGCAGTATTTT	NA	NA	TRBJ2-3	TRBV24-1
CSIRTPGTEAFF	TGCAGCATCCGGACCCCGGGCACTGAAGCTTTCTTT	NA	NA	TRBJ1-1	TRBV29-1
CASSNQASSTDTQYF	TGTGCCAGCAGTAACCAGGCCTCTAGCACAGATACGCAGTATTTT	NA	NA	TRBJ2-3	TRBV2
CASSQDPGSSYEQYF	TGTGCCAGCAGCCAAGATCCAGGCAGCTCCTACGAGCAGTACTTC	NA	NA	TRBJ2-7	TRBV14
CASSQVGTGVLNTEAFF	TGTGCCAGCAGCCAAGTGGGAACAGGGGTCTTGAACACTGAAGCTTTCTTT	TRBD1	NA	TRBJ1-1	TRBV3-1/TRBV3-2
CASSLLYRTSYNEQFF	TGTGCCAGCAGTTTATTATATAGGACATCGTACAATGAGCAGTTCTTC	NA	NA	TRBJ2-1	TRBV28
CARGGIAITDTQYF	TGTGCCAGAGGTGGGATAGCTATAACCGATACGCAGTATTTT	NA	NA	TRBJ2-3	TRBV2
CAWSAGYSNQPQHF	TGTGCCTGGAGTGCAGGTTATAGCAATCAGCCCCAGCATTTT	NA	NA	TRBJ1-5	TRBV30
CASSLSSAGKNIQYF	TGCGCCAGCAGCTTGTCCTCGGCCGGAAAAAACATTCAGTACTTC	NA	NA	TRBJ2-4	TRBV5-1
CASSSTGQRSEAFF	TGTGCCAGCAGCTCGACGGGACAGCGGTCTGAAGCTTTCTTT	TRBD1	NA	TRBJ1-1	TRBV5-4
CASSDSIELAGGNEQFF	TGTGCCAGCAGTGACTCGATAGAGCTAGCGGGGGGTAATGAGCAGTTCTTC	TRBD2	few	TRBJ2-1	TRBV6-4
CASSHESLRRAYGYTF	TGTGCCAGCAGCCACGAAAGTCTTCGGAGAGCCTATGGCTACACCTTC	NA	NA	TRBJ1-2	TRBV16
CASKLMDAEAFF	TGTGCCAGTAAACTAATGGATGCTGAAGCTTTCTTT	NA	NA	TRBJ1-1	TRBV19
CAISEKRGGSDEQFF	TGTGCCATCAGTGAGAAGCGGGGGGGCTCGGATGAGCAGTTCTTC	TRBD2	once	TRBJ2-1	TRBV10-3
CASSKGRSYNEQFF	TGTGCCAGCAGTAAAGGACGGAGCTACAATGAGCAGTTCTTC	NA	NA	TRBJ2-1	TRBV2
CASGLIGQGLRDTQYF	TGTGCTAGTGGTTTGATAGGACAGGGTTTAAGAGATACGCAGTATTTT	TRBD1	NA	TRBJ2-3	TRBV12-5